This TCR beta chain was identified during a study of vaccination and CD4 T cells after COVID-19. Sequenced with the Oncomine TCR Beta short-read assay was DNA taken from cultured CD4+ T cells. MiXCR, applied by TCRdb to the PCR reads, yields one record per CDR3 protein. The data contain about 18,000 distinct CDR3 sequences, roughly three fifths of them singletons. V was trimmed by 0 bases and J by 5 bases, leaving 11 bases between them. Germline V lookup: CDR1 DFQATT, CDR2 SNEGSKA (reference sequence). This CDR3 comprises 14 residues. A few counts support this clonotype. Antigen: not known. Treatment here: approximately 10-day PBMC culture with coronavirus spike peptide pools or control peptides (ViraFEST assay).

The chain carries TRBV20-1 and TRBJ1-3, with D tentatively TRBD1 (6 bases). Sample: CD4+ T cells from blood, cultured in vitro, taken before SARS-CoV-2 vaccination. This TCR was recovered from a human donor who had recovered from COVID-19. The CDR3 DNA sequence: TGCAGTGCTAGAGATCAGGGGCATCGAAACACCATATATTTT. Translation: CSARDQGHRNTIYF.